The 29 T cell receptor beta chains reported below all come from one sample, sequenced in a study of cytomegalovirus exposure and HLA in healthy donors (dated by TCRdb to about 2017). The library was generated by the immunoSEQ multiplex PCR assay. Held by TCRdb, this immuneACCESS table contains in-frame sequences only and omits some clones. Under half of the omission traces to an unresolved V gene where checked; the cause of the rest is unknown. The table for this sample lists under 150,000 clones; about 89% of them were counted only once. Clones ranked in the top ten supply under 0.8% of the sample. What was sequenced was PBMCs. The receptor set was obtained from a man between 18 and 35 years old in good health and CMV-seronegative.

The CDR3 is CASREGVLYSPLHF. The DNA for the CDR3 is TGTGCCAGCAGAGAGGGGGTCCTATATTCACCCCTCCACTTT. The rearrangement links TRBV6-5 to TRBJ1-6, with a possible D match to TRBD1 (6 bases). Looked up from germline, CDR1 is MNHEY and CDR2 is SVGAGI. V was trimmed by 6 bases and J by 8 bases, leaving 14 bases between them. This CDR3 has 14 residues.

Only a few counts were recorded for this clone. The genes are TRBV7-3 and TRBJ2-2, with D possibly being TRBD1 (5 bases). Trimming shortened V by 5 bases and J by 4 bases, and 11 bases separated the two germline ends. Germline CDR1 is SGHTA and CDR2 is FQGTGA. The CDR3 length is 14 residues. DNA of the CDR3: TGTGCCAGCAGCCCTGACAGAATCACCGGGGAGCTGTTTTTT. Protein product: CASSPDRITGELFF.

By share, this clone ranks as medium-sized. The CDR3 DNA is TGTGCCAGCAGTGACGGGACAGGGGGCCAGCCCCAGCATTTT. It is translated as CASSDGTGGQPQHF. The chain carries TRBV6-4 and TRBJ1-5; 12 positions match TRBD1. The CDR3 runs 14 residues. In germline, CDR1 is MRHNA, CDR2 SNTAGT. The junction had 0 bases not matched to a gene; V was cut back by 2 bases and J by 7 bases.

The chain employs TRBV21-1 and TRBJ1-5; the D call of TRBD1 is as the table states it, not checked on the DNA. TRBV21-1 is a pseudogene segment. The length of the CDR3 is 14 residues. CDR3 in DNA: TGTGCCACCTTCGGACAGGGAGGTAATCAGCCCCAGCATTTT. This encodes CATFGQGGNQPQHF.

This chain links TRBV6-4 with TRBJ2-7, with TRBD2 matching 9 bases. The CDR3 is 18 amino acids. The germline CDR1 and CDR2 sequences are MRHNA and SNTAGT. V lost 0 bases to trimming and J lost 4 bases; unmatched junction nucleotides: 13. CDR3 nucleotide sequence: TGTGCCAGCAGTGACTCGAGGGACCCCCGCGGGGGGGCTTACGAGCAGTACGTC. It translates to CASSDSRDPRGGAYEQYV.

The chain carries TRBV29-1 and TRBJ1-2, with no clear D. CDR3 length equals 11 residues. The ends were cut back, 7 bases at V and 8 bases at J, with 14 bases in the middle. Germline V CDR1 and CDR2: SQVTM, ANQGSEA. The CDR3: CSAHSERGYTF. CDR3 bases: TGCAGCGCCCATTCCGAGCGGGGCTACACCTTC.

The chain links TRBV7-2 to TRBJ2-1; D is undetermined. Germline V gives CDR1 SGHTA, CDR2 FQGNSA. This CDR3 comprises 17 residues. V lost 1 base and J lost 4, with 17 bases in between. The CDR3: CASSLVNSFPRYNEQFF. The CDR3 nucleotides read TGTGCCAGCAGCTTAGTAAATAGTTTCCCTCGATACAATGAGCAGTTCTTC.

This rearrangement joins TRBV18 to TRBJ2-2; 7 bases line up with TRBD1. The V and J ends lost 3 bases and 6 bases, in that order; junction bases with no gene match: 4. Germline assignment: CDR1 KGHSH and CDR2 LQKENI. The CDR3 loop spans 14 amino acids. CDR3 sequence: CASSPYDRAGELFF. CDR3 nucleotide sequence: TGTGCCAGCTCACCCTACGACAGGGCCGGGGAGCTGTTTTTT.

In this sample, this clone turned up once. The V call is TRBV5-6, the J call TRBJ1-3; 11 nucleotides align to TRBD1. This CDR3 spans 18 amino acids. Unmatched junction bases numbered 9, after V lost 4 bases and J lost 0 bases. Germline values: CDR1 SGHDT, CDR2 YYEEEE. The CDR3 sequence: CASSPDRGPWVSGNTIYF. In DNA form, the CDR3 reads TGTGCCAGCAGCCCGGACAGGGGGCCGTGGGTCTCTGGAAACACCATATATTTT.

This clone was seen once. The J gene is TRBJ2-1, the V gene TRBV5-4, with 8 nucleotides matching TRBD2. Germline V lookup: CDR1 SGHNT, CDR2 YYREEE (reference sequence). The CDR3 is made up of 16 amino acids. The junction had 7 bases not matched to a gene; V was cut back by 1 base and J by 4 bases. The CDR3 spells CASSLLGGGPYNEQFF. CDR3 sequence (DNA): TGTGCCAGCAGCTTGCTTGGCGGGGGGCCGTACAATGAGCAGTTCTTC.

This sequence joins TRBV19 and TRBJ1-6, with 12 nucleotides matching TRBD1. V shed 7 bases and J 10 bases; nucleotides not matched to a gene: 5. CDR1 is LNHDA, CDR2 SQIVND, per germline (reference sequence). CDR3 size: 14 residues. Here the CDR3 reads CASNPGQGASPLHF. CDR3 DNA sequence: TGTGCCAGTAACCCGGGACAGGGGGCCTCACCCCTCCACTTT.

The chain employs TRBV5-4 and TRBJ1-2; TRBD1 agrees at 7 bases. Per germline, CDR1 SGHNT and CDR2 YYREEE (reference sequence). The CDR3 is made up of 13 amino acids. V shed 0 bases and J 8 bases; nucleotides not matched to a gene: 4. In DNA, the CDR3 is TGTGCCAGCAGCTTGGTAGGGGGCGCCGGCTACACCTTC. This sequence encodes CASSLVGGAGYTF.

The CDR3 is CASSQDPRGAETQYF. CDR3 in DNA: TGTGCCAGCAGCCAAGACCCACGGGGGGCAGAGACCCAGTACTTC. The chain is built from TRBV4-2 and TRBJ2-5; a weak D match, TRBD2 (7 bases). V gave up 0 bases and J gave up 4 bases, with 12 bases separating them. The CDR3 has 15 residues. CDR1 and CDR2 from the germline V gene are LGHNA and YNFKEQ.

The V call is TRBV11-2, the J call TRBJ2-7; TRBD1 matches at 7 bases. Germline lookup yields CDR1 SGHAT and CDR2 FQNNGV. The length of the CDR3 is 14 residues. The V segment lost 3 bases and the J segment 3 bases; nucleotides outside the gene matches: 5. The DNA for the CDR3 is TGTGCCAGCAGCTTTCCGGGACAGTTCTACGAGCAGTACTTC. This codes for CASSFPGQFYEQYF.

This chain links TRBV7-9 with TRBJ1-2; 8 nucleotides align to TRBD1. The CDR3 runs 17 residues. V was clipped by 4 bases and J by 3 bases; unmatched bases: 13. Germline lookup yields CDR1 SEHNR and CDR2 FQNEAQ (reference sequence). The CDR3 nucleotides are TGTGCCAGCAGCTCCCGGACAGGGCGGCAAGGTGACTATGGCTACACCTTC. Translated: CASSSRTGRQGDYGYTF. The entire variable domain, with the rest obtained from reference TRBV7-9 and TRBJ1-2, is as follows: DTGVSQNPRHKITKRGQNVTFRCDPISEHNRLYWYRQTLGQGPEFLTYFQNEAQLEKSRLLSDRFSAERPKGSFSTLEIQRTEQGDSAMYLCASSSRTGRQGDYGYTFGSGTRLTVV.

This chain links TRBV5-1 with TRBJ1-6; the D is unclear. Trimming removed 0 bases at V and 0 bases at J, with 7 bases between. The CDR3 totals 16 residues. Per the germline V gene, CDR1 is SGHRS and CDR2 is YFSETQ. For the CDR3, the DNA is TGCGCCAGCAGCTTGGGAGTGAGCTCCTATAATTCACCCCTCCACTTT. It specifies CASSLGVSSYNSPLHF.

The J gene is TRBJ2-2, the V gene TRBV5-1; 7 bases line up with TRBD1. The CDR3 runs 15 residues. The germline CDR1 and CDR2 sequences are SGHRS and YFSETQ. Trimming took 4 bases from V and 1 from J; bases not matched to a gene: 4. The CDR3: CASSPRTGNTGELFF. CDR3 nucleotide sequence: TGCGCCAGCAGCCCTCGGACAGGGAACACCGGGGAGCTGTTTTTT.

This chain joins TRBV5-4 and TRBJ1-3; 7 nucleotides line up with TRBD1. This CDR3 spans 13 amino acids. With V trimmed by 4 bases and J by 4 bases, 2 bases remained unmatched. Germline V gene sequence: CDR1 SGHNT, CDR2 YYREEE (reference sequence). CDR3 amino acids: CASSGGQGNTIYF. The CDR3 region has the DNA TGTGCCAGCAGCGGGGGACAGGGAAACACCATATATTTT.

The V gene is TRBV10-3, the J gene TRBJ2-1; D gene uncertain. The germline CDR1 and CDR2 sequences are ENHRY and SYGVKD. V lost 9 bases to trimming and J lost 3 bases, with 12 bases between them. This CDR3 is built from 13 residues. CDR3 protein: CAITSDSYNEQFF. The CDR3 DNA follows: TGTGCCATTACTTCCGATAGCTACAATGAGCAGTTCTTC.

The rearrangement joins TRBV27 to TRBJ2-7; 10 nucleotides line up with TRBD1. Trimming took 3 bases from V and 3 from J; bases not matched to a gene: 11. The CDR3 consists of 17 residues. Looked up from germline, CDR1 is MNHEY and CDR2 is SMNVEV (reference sequence). For the CDR3, the DNA is TGTGCCAGCAGTTTCTTTACTCACGGGACAGGGGTCTACGAGCAGTACTTC. Its protein product is CASSFFTHGTGVYEQYF.

This chain links TRBV16 with TRBJ2-7; D may be TRBD2 (6 bases). V gave up 3 bases and J gave up 4 bases, with 7 bases separating them. The CDR3 runs to 12 residues. From germline, CDR1 is KGHSY and CDR2 FQNENV. The CDR3 nucleotides are TGTGCCAGCAGCCAGGAGGGGTACGAGCAGTACTTC. This gives the protein CASSQEGYEQYF.

The chain combines TRBV11-2 with TRBJ2-7; D is ambiguous. Trimming pared 4 bases from V and 5 bases from J, leaving 9 bases between. The CDR3 is made up of 12 amino acids. Germline V gene lookup returns CDR1 SGHAT and CDR2 FQNNGV. This CDR3 reads CASSSPRNEQYF. CDR3 nucleotides: TGTGCCAGCAGCTCCCCTAGGAACGAGCAGTACTTC.

The chain couples TRBV30 to TRBJ1-1, with D unresolved. Trimming left V 4 bases short and J 1 base short, with 22 bases between. Germline V CDR1 and CDR2: GTSNPN, SVGIG (reference sequence). The CDR3 is 17 amino acids. The chain's CDR3 is CAWIFGGLDGSNTEAFF. CDR3 nucleotide sequence: TGTGCCTGGATCTTTGGAGGGTTGGACGGGTCGAACACTGAAGCTTTCTTT.

This clone was observed at least ten times. The chain couples TRBV6-5 to TRBJ2-7; 9 positions match TRBD1. The CDR3 consists of 14 residues. Germline CDR1 MNHEY, CDR2 SVGAGI. J lost 3 bases, V lost 0 bases, and 0 bases had no gene match. In DNA, the CDR3 is TGTGCCAGCAGTTACTCGACAGGGGGCTACGAGCAGTACTTC. Protein sequence: CASSYSTGGYEQYF.

The rearrangement uses TRBV5-1 and TRBJ2-4; 9 bases fit TRBD1. CDR1 and CDR2 (germline): SGHRS, YFSETQ. J lost 0 bases, V lost 4 bases, and 11 bases had no gene match. The CDR3 is 18 amino acids. The CDR3 here is CASSVTGTGSPAKNIQYF. DNA of the CDR3: TGCGCCAGCAGCGTTACCGGGACAGGGAGTCCAGCCAAAAACATTCAGTACTTC. The full variable domain, rest sourced from reference TRBV5-1 and TRBJ2-4, is KAGVTQTPRYLIKTRGQQVTLSCSPISGHRSVSWYQQTPGQGLQFLFEYFSETQRNKGNFPGRFSGRQFSNSRSEMNVSTLELGDSALYLCASSVTGTGSPAKNIQYFGAGTRLSVL.

The chain recombines TRBV2 with TRBJ1-6, with 9 bases identical to TRBD1. CDR3 length: 14 amino acids. The V gene end was trimmed by 7 bases and the J gene end by 9 bases; junction bases not matched to a gene: 7. Germline CDR1 reads SNHLY; CDR2 reads FYNNEI. The CDR3 DNA sequence: TGTGCCAGCAAGTACAGGGGGCTGGGTTCACCCCTCCACTTT. Its translation: CASKYRGLGSPLHF.

The chain has TRBV7-2 and TRBJ2-3; 13 nucleotides agree with TRBD2. The J segment lost 1 base and the V segment lost 5 bases, leaving 9 bases of the junction unmatched. Germline V gives CDR1 SGHTA, CDR2 FQGNSA. The CDR3 loop spans 18 amino acids. The DNA of the CDR3 is TGTGCCAGCAGCACCCGGACTAGCGGGAGTTGGGGCACAGATACGCAGTATTTT. Translated, it gives CASSTRTSGSWGTDTQYF.

This clone is a singleton in its sample. This chain links TRBV27 with TRBJ2-1; the match to TRBD2 covers 11 bases. Germline-derived CDR1 and CDR2 are MNHEY and SMNVEV (reference sequence). This CDR3 has 16 amino acids. With 2 bases clipped from V and 13 bases from J, the junction kept 13 bases outside the gene matches. This CDR3 is CASSLITSGRGSGQFF. The CDR3 DNA reads TGTGCCAGCAGTTTAATAACTAGCGGGAGAGGGAGTGGACAGTTCTTC.

The chain is built from TRBV19 and TRBJ1-5, with 7 nucleotides matching TRBD1. Germline V gene sequence: CDR1 LNHDA, CDR2 SQIVND (reference sequence). V shed 7 bases, J shed 6 bases, and the junction held 6 bases outside the gene matches. This CDR3 has 13 residues. The DNA for the CDR3 is TGTGCCAGTACCCAGGACAGGTTTCAGCCCCAGCATTTT. This codes for CASTQDRFQPQHF.